This is a list of T cell receptor beta chains from one sample in a study of identical twins. Using its own MiXCR run on the 5' RACE reads, TCRdb lists one record per CDR3 protein. The sample shows under 250,000 distinct CDR3 sequences, more than 6.5% of them seen only once. This sample was also put to use in a study of yellow fever vaccine responses in identical twins.

The sequenced sample was memory (CD45RO+) T cells sorted from blood. Source of these receptors: a woman younger than 35 in good health. The CDR3 runs from the conserved cysteine through the conserved F or W. The D gene is left open where the match is weak. Size values are once, few and many counts, or a class for expanded clones, and some rows have none.

D	size	J	V	DNA	CDR3
.	many	TRBJ2-7	TRBV28	TGTGCCAGCAGTTTATTAGGCTACGAGCAGTACTTC	CASSLLGYEQYF
.	few	TRBJ2-1	TRBV2	TGTGCCAGCAGTGAAGCGGGGACGGGTGAGCAGTTCTTC	CASSEAGTGEQFF
TRBD1	.	TRBJ2-1	TRBV5-1	TGCGCCAGCAGCATTAGACAGGGGGCGGGTAATGAGCAGTTCTTC	CASSIRQGAGNEQFF
.	.	TRBJ1-1	TRBV5-1	TGCGCCAGCAGCTTTGGGCCGGGAATGAACACTGAAGCTTTCTTT	CASSFGPGMNTEAFF
TRBD2	many	TRBJ2-1	TRBV20-1	TGCAGTGCTAGAGATTTAAGCGGGAGCGTCGGGTCCTACAATGAGCAGTTCTTC	CSARDLSGSVGSYNEQFF
.	many	TRBJ2-2	TRBV12-3/TRBV12-4	TGTGCCAGCAGTTCCGGAAACGTTGCGTACAACGGGGAGCTGTTTTTT	CASSSGNVAYNGELFF
.	many	TRBJ1-5	TRBV6-2/TRBV6-3	TGTGCCAGCAGTTACTTGGGCATAAATCAGCCCCAGCATTTT	CASSYLGINQPQHF
TRBD1	many	TRBJ1-1	TRBV5-1	TGCGCCAGCAGCTCGACGACAGGGACGCCTGAAGCTTTCTTT	CASSSTTGTPEAFF
TRBD1	many	TRBJ1-2	TRBV27	TGTGCCAGCAGTCCCCGACAGGGGTCTTTGAAGGATGGCTACACCTTC	CASSPRQGSLKDGYTF
TRBD1	few	TRBJ2-6	TRBV4-3	TGCGCCAGCAGCCAAGAGGGACAGGGGACTGGGGCCAACGTCCTGACTTTC	CASSQEGQGTGANVLTF
.	few	TRBJ2-5	TRBV19	TGTGCCAGTAGTATGGCCGGACGCCAGTACTTC	CASSMAGRQYF
TRBD1	many	TRBJ2-7	TRBV6-5	TGTGCCAGCAGTTACTCAGGGACAGGGGGCGACGAGCAGTACTTC	CASSYSGTGGDEQYF
TRBD1	.	TRBJ2-2	TRBV4-3	TGCGCCAGCAGCCAAGATCACAGGGGCCGCGGAGGCGGGGAGCTGTTTTTT	CASSQDHRGRGGGELFF
.	few	TRBJ2-3	TRBV20-1	TGCAGTGCTAGAGATTCGGGACCCCAACAGCCAGATACGCAGTATTTT	CSARDSGPQQPDTQYF
.	few	TRBJ1-5	TRBV6-5	TGTGCCAGCAGTTCGGGAGAAGGTAATCAGCCCCAGCATTTT	CASSSGEGNQPQHF
.	few	TRBJ2-7	TRBV6-2/TRBV6-3	TGTGCCAGTAGACAGGATACCTACGAGCAGTACTTC	CASRQDTYEQYF
.	many	TRBJ2-5	TRBV20-1	TGCAGTGCTAACAGGGAGGGCCAAGAGACCCAGTACTTC	CSANREGQETQYF
.	many	TRBJ2-1	TRBV24-1	TGTGCCACCAGTGGATCCTCCCCACAGGTCTACAATGAGCAGTTCTTC	CATSGSSPQVYNEQFF
.	few	TRBJ1-1	TRBV7-9	TGTGCCAGCAGCTTATTTAGTACTGAAGTTTTCTTT	CASSLFSTEVFF
.	.	TRBJ2-7	TRBV11-2	TGTGCCAGCCGGTCGGACCACTACGAGCAGTACTTC	CASRSDHYEQYF
.	few	TRBJ2-1	TRBV4-1	TGCGCCAGCAGCCAAGAGTCAGCGCTCTCCTACAATGAGCAGTTCTTC	CASSQESALSYNEQFF
.	.	TRBJ1-4	TRBV6-6	TGTGCCAGCAGGTCGACGGGTCGGGAAAAACTGTTTTTT	CASRSTGREKLFF
TRBD1	many	TRBJ2-7	TRBV20-1	TGCAGTGTACGTGGACAGGACTACGAGCAGTACTTC	CSVRGQDYEQYF
.	few	TRBJ2-1	TRBV11-2	TGTGCCAGCAGCTTCATTTACAATGAGCAGTTCTTC	CASSFIYNEQFF
TRBD1	.	TRBJ2-2	TRBV6-4	TGTGCCAGCAGTGCCAGGGGGCTAGACACCGGGGAGCTGTTTTTT	CASSARGLDTGELFF
.	few	TRBJ2-1	TRBV5-1	TGCGCCAGCAGCTTGGGGCAGGTCCACTACAATGAGCAGTTCTTC	CASSLGQVHYNEQFF
.	many	TRBJ1-1	TRBV3-1	TGTGCCAGCAGCGCGGTGAAGAACACTGAAGCTTTCTTT	CASSAVKNTEAFF
.	many	TRBJ2-7	TRBV24-1	TGTGCCACCAGTGACAAAGGGTTAAGGGGGACGTACGAGCAGTACTTC	CATSDKGLRGTYEQYF
TRBD1	few	TRBJ1-4	TRBV15	TGTGCCACCAGCAGAAACCGACAGGGCATTAATGAAAAACTGTTTTTT	CATSRNRQGINEKLFF
.	few	TRBJ2-3	TRBV18	TGTGCCAGCTCCCTCGTGGACGGTGACACAGATACGCAGTATTTT	CASSLVDGDTDTQYF
TRBD2	few	TRBJ2-3	TRBV20-1	TGCAGTGCTAGAGATCGAGGGAGGGGAAAGGCTAGCACAGATACGCAGTATTTT	CSARDRGRGKASTDTQYF
.	.	TRBJ1-1	TRBV7-2	TGTGCCAGCAGCTTAGTGCAGGGGAGTACTGAAGCTTTCTTT	CASSLVQGSTEAFF
.	many	TRBJ1-1	TRBV5-1	TGCGCCAGCAGCAAACAGTCTATGAACACTGAAGCTTTCTTT	CASSKQSMNTEAFF